The present TCR beta chain was sequenced within a study of T cell clonality in common variable immunodeficiency (dated by TCRdb to between 2014 and 2016). Results the study describes overall, beyond this receptor: Despite equal DNA input, controls averaged about 81,820 unique sequences per sample versus about 31,547 in CVID samples. CVID subjects shared fewer TCRbeta clones with each other than healthy controls did (p < 0.0001). TCRbeta clonality was higher in CVID subjects than in healthy controls (t-test p = 0.018), and the increase was most characteristic of about a third of subjects. Fewer deletions and N-nucleotide insertions were reportedly observed in CVID TCRbeta sequences, and highly modified clones with 13 or more V deletions were reportedly absent from CVID TCRbeta sequences. Patient heterogeneity within the CVID cohort put limits on correlating repertoire features with clinical complications. According to the authors, figuring out what caused the increased clonality in CVID would require sequencing the repertoires of T cell subpopulations.

This clone was counted ten times or more. Its cognate antigen has yet to be identified. Read coverage stops 3 residues before the CDR3 terminus; the germline J gene supplies the remainder. The cysteine opens and the phenylalanine closes a CDR3 of 11 amino acids. Of the CDR3's DNA, 24 bases were read; they are in frame from base 1. Via the germline V gene, CDR1 is SGHTA and CDR2 FQGNSA. V is shortened by 4 bases, J by 4 bases, and the region joining them spans 5 bases. For sequencing, equivalent amounts of genomic DNA were input from CVID and control samples. For every sample, a 60 bp segment covering the rearranged TCRbeta CDR3 region was amplified and then sequenced. The immunoSEQ assay, a bias-corrected multiplex PCR with high-throughput sequencing, was employed for TCRbeta amplification. The published analysis was carried out like this. Each unique nucleotide sequence was treated as a clone and annotated with V, D and J genes, copy number and frequency. Sequences were labeled productive if in frame, and non-productive if out of frame or containing stop codons. Clonality was calculated from Shannon's entropy as previously described. The predicted amino acid sequences of productive clones were used to derive the mean CDR3 Kyte-Doolittle hydropathy. The R hclust function was used to hierarchically cluster scaled V gene usage with Manhattan distance and complete linkage. Sharing of clones by CDR3 amino acid sequence was evaluated by resampling 12 repertoires per group over 100 rounds. The repertoires were screened for roughly 70 published EBV-specific TCRbeta sequences and roughly 240 published CMV-specific TCRbeta sequences. After two CVID samples that produced fewer than 10,000 sequences were dropped from the analysis, some 41 CVID repertoires remained. The table was pulled from immuneACCESS by TCRdb, which kept in-frame rearrangements only. Such tables lose some clones; where checked, under half of the loss comes from unresolved V genes, and the rest has no known cause. That table is the source of V, J and clone size, and D and trimming were worked out from the DNA. The table shows tens of thousands of clones here, with no singletons. The ten largest account for roughly 1.7% of the sample.

Both CVID patients and healthy controls were predominantly of Caucasian heritage. Heparinized peripheral whole blood samples of roughly 5 to 8.5 ml were collected from each donor. Genomic DNA from adults with common variable immune deficiency (CVID) and from healthy adult controls was used to sequence TCRbeta CDR3 repertoires. The control group was made up of roughly 22 healthy adult volunteers (about ten male and 12 female) whose ages ranged from roughly 23 to 66 years, with a mean age of approximately 34. To isolate peripheral blood mononuclear cells, diluted blood was subjected to density centrifugation over Hypaque 1077 or Ficoll-Paque. Genomic DNA was extracted from unsorted mononuclear cells by Qiagen column purification or by a centrifugation-based method.

The sequence was collected from a person aged 18 to 70 in good health. The sequenced sample was peripheral blood mononuclear cells. The receptor chain draws on TRBV7-2 and TRBJ2-7; confidence is insufficient to name the D gene. CDR3 DNA (partial): TGTGCCAGCAGCTCAGAGTACGAG. This yields the protein CASSSEYE. The entire CDR3 protein reads CASSSEYEQYF. Supplemented by the reference TRBV7-2 and TRBJ2-7 proteins around the CDR3, the complete variable domain is GAGVSQSPSNKVTEKGKDVELRCDPISGHTALYWYRQSLGQGLEFLIYFQGNSAPDKSGLPSDRFSAERTGGSVSTLTIQRTQQEDSAVYLCASSSEYEQYFGPGTRLTVT.